These 18 T cell receptor beta chains originate from one sample sequenced in a study of cytomegalovirus exposure and HLA in healthy donors. Use of 60 Vbeta and 13 Jbeta primers characterized the PCR. Libraries were prepared by immunoSEQ multiplex PCR; TCRdb keeps only in-frame clonotypes and omits some of them. The table records some 190,000 clones, 9.5% of them present only once. The sequenced sample consisted of PBMCs. These receptors came from a woman in her 30s in good health and CMV-seropositive.

V usage is TRBV14 and J usage is TRBJ2-3; 8 positions agree with TRBD2. CDR3 length equals 17 residues. Germline V gene lookup returns CDR1 SGHDN and CDR2 FVKESK. V gave up 1 base and J gave up 2 bases; unmatched junction bases: 8. The CDR3 protein is CASSQVFTSGPTDTQYF. In DNA form, the CDR3 reads TGTGCCAGCAGCCAAGTCTTTACTAGCGGCCCCACAGATACGCAGTATTTT.

This rearrangement joins TRBV7-2 to TRBJ1-1, with D tentatively TRBD1 (6 bases). V gave up 5 bases and J gave up 4 bases, with 8 bases separating them. Looked up from germline, CDR1 is SGHTA and CDR2 is FQGNSA. This CDR3 region has 12 residues. CDR3 sequence reads: CASSIRGTEAFF. Here the CDR3 DNA reads TGTGCCAGCAGCATCAGGGGCACTGAAGCTTTCTTT.

This clone was counted only a few times. CDR3 bases: TGTGCCAGTAGCAGACAGTTGGGGAACGCTTTCTTT. Its protein product is CASSRQLGNAFF. The J gene is TRBJ1-1, the V gene TRBV19; D perhaps matches TRBD1 (5 bases). CDR3 length equals 12 residues. V lost 6 bases and J lost 11, with 16 bases in between. Germline CDR1 reads LNHDA; CDR2 reads SQIVND (reference sequence).

This clone was counted only a few times. The genes are TRBV15 and TRBJ2-7, with D maybe TRBD1 (6 bases). Trimming stripped 1 base from V and 3 bases from J, with 7 bases between. CDR1 and CDR2 from the germline V gene are LNHNV and YYDKDF (reference sequence). The CDR3 runs 13 residues. CDR3 region: CATSRVQGYEQYF. The CDR3 DNA is TGTGCCACCAGCAGAGTACAGGGCTACGAGCAGTACTTC.

This clone occurred a few times. The V gene is TRBV2, the J gene TRBJ2-2; 7 bases agree with TRBD1. The CDR3 is 14 amino acids. V was clipped by 7 bases and J by 1 base; unmatched bases: 3. Germline CDR1 and CDR2: SNHLY and FYNNEI. The CDR3 DNA sequence: TGTGCCAGCACGGGACAGATGAACACCGGGGAGCTGTTTTTT. This gives the protein CASTGQMNTGELFF. The full variable domain, in which reference TRBV2 and TRBJ2-2 provide the parts outside the CDR3, is EPEVTQTPSHQVTQMGQEVILRCVPISNHLYFYWYRQILGQKVEFLVSFYNNEISEKSEIFDDQFSVERPDGSNFTLKIRSTKLEDSAMYFCASTGQMNTGELFFGEGSRLTVL.

The chain is built from TRBV5-1 and TRBJ2-5; maybe TRBD2 (6 bases). In germline, CDR1 is SGHRS, CDR2 YFSETQ. The CDR3 has 14 amino acids. The V and J ends lost 4 bases and 0 bases respectively, with 10 bases between them. This CDR3 is CASSQGGDQETQYF. The CDR3 DNA sequence: TGCGCCAGCAGCCAAGGCGGGGACCAAGAGACCCAGTACTTC.

The rearrangement joins TRBV6-1 to TRBJ1-4; D possibly corresponds to TRBD1 (5 bases). Germline V gene data show CDR1 as MNHNS and CDR2 as SASEGT. The ends were cut back, 3 bases at V and 3 bases at J, with 11 bases in the middle. The CDR3 covers 15 residues. The CDR3 nucleotides are TGTGCCAGCAGTGAGACAGTTTTCCCTAATGAAAAACTGTTTTTT. As protein: CASSETVFPNEKLFF.

The rearrangement links TRBV15 to TRBJ2-5; D remains unclear. This CDR3 has 15 amino acids. The germline V gene encodes CDR1 LNHNV and CDR2 YYDKDF (reference sequence). V lost 1 base and J lost 5, with 14 bases in between. The CDR3 bases are TGTGCCACCAGCAGAGCACTCTCCCCTCGGGAGACCCAGTACTTC. This codes for CATSRALSPRETQYF.

This chain uses TRBV7-3 with TRBJ2-1; 8 bases fit TRBD2. This CDR3 is 16 amino acids long. In germline, CDR1 is SGHTA, CDR2 FQGTGA. Unmatched junction bases numbered 14, after V lost 5 bases and J lost 8 bases. CDR3 loop: CASSLSLSGSGDEQFF. CDR3 sequence (DNA): TGTGCCAGCAGCCTAAGTCTAAGCGGGAGTGGCGATGAGCAGTTCTTC.

The chain recombines TRBV5-4 with TRBJ2-1; D ambiguous. CDR3 length: 11 amino acids. Looked up from germline, CDR1 is SGHNT and CDR2 is YYREEE (reference sequence). The V end lost 5 bases, the J end lost 10 bases, and 10 bases lay between the germline ends. As DNA, the CDR3 is TGTGCCAGCAGTTTGTCTAGGGAGCAGTTCTTC. It encodes CASSLSREQFF.

The chain has TRBV5-1 and TRBJ1-2; TRBD1 matches at 8 bases. Germline CDR1 SGHRS, CDR2 YFSETQ. Trimming removed 1 base from V and 5 bases from J; junction bases left unmatched: 10. This CDR3 has 16 amino acids. The CDR3, as DNA: TGCGCCAGCAGCTTGACCCGGGACAGGAGGTTGTATGGCTACACCTTC. It is translated as CASSLTRDRRLYGYTF. The variable domain in full, completed from reference TRBV5-1 and TRBJ1-2, reads KAGVTQTPRYLIKTRGQQVTLSCSPISGHRSVSWYQQTPGQGLQFLFEYFSETQRNKGNFPGRFSGRQFSNSRSEMNVSTLELGDSALYLCASSLTRDRRLYGYTFGSGTRLTVV.

The genes are TRBV6-5 and TRBJ2-5, with a tentative D call TRBD2 (5 bases). V lost 6 bases to trimming and J lost 5 bases, with 10 bases between them. Germline V lookup: CDR1 MNHEY, CDR2 SVGAGI. This CDR3 has 12 residues. In DNA, the CDR3 is TGTGCCAGCAGAGGTTCGGGGGAGACCCAGTACTTC. Its translation is CASRGSGETQYF.

This clone was detected a few times. This chain uses TRBV2 with TRBJ2-5; D might be TRBD1 (5 bases). The CDR3 is 13 residues long. V was cut by 10 bases and J by 4 bases, with 16 bases left in between. Germline V lookup: CDR1 SNHLY, CDR2 FYNNEI. CDR3 DNA: TGTGCCACATTACAGGCGCGTCGAGAGACCCAGTACTTC. It specifies CATLQARRETQYF.

This chain connects TRBV6-5 to TRBJ2-5; 10 positions agree with TRBD1. The CDR3 runs to 15 residues. V shed 2 bases and J 7 bases; nucleotides not matched to a gene: 7. CDR1 and CDR2 (germline): MNHEY, SVGAGI. CDR3 loop: CASSYPGTGDRTQYF. The CDR3 nucleotides are TGTGCCAGCAGTTACCCGGGGACAGGGGATCGGACCCAGTACTTC.

This rearrangement joins TRBV9 to TRBJ2-1; perhaps TRBD2 as D (6 bases). Germline lookup yields CDR1 SGDLS and CDR2 YYNGEE. The CDR3 is 15 residues long. V was shortened by 4 bases and J by 7 bases, with 18 bases between the two germline ends. CDR3 coding DNA: TGTGCCAGCAGCCCCCCAGCGCCCGGAGGGAATGAGCAGTTCTTC. Protein sequence: CASSPPAPGGNEQFF.

The chain couples TRBV9 to TRBJ1-2; TRBD1 agrees at 10 bases. This CDR3 contains 14 residues. With 7 bases clipped from V and 4 bases from J, the junction kept 7 bases outside the gene matches. CDR1 and CDR2 from the germline V gene are SGDLS and YYNGEE. The CDR3 reads CASGDRGRSYGYTF. The CDR3 DNA reads as TGTGCCAGCGGAGACAGGGGGCGCAGCTATGGCTACACCTTC.

This clone occurred a few times. V and J are TRBV19 and TRBJ2-7; TRBD2 might be the D (5 bases). V lost 5 bases and J 3 bases, leaving 14 bases between the germline ends. The CDR3 is made up of 14 amino acids. CDR1 and CDR2 from the germline V gene are LNHDA and SQIVND (reference sequence). The CDR3 loop is CASSADSWDYEQYF. The CDR3 bases are TGTGCCAGTAGTGCGGACTCCTGGGACTACGAGCAGTACTTC.

The rearrangement links TRBV14 to TRBJ2-7, with a tentative D call TRBD2 (6 bases). Deletions cut 6 bases from V and 2 bases from J, with 14 bases between. The CDR3 contains 14 residues. Germline-derived CDR1 and CDR2 are SGHDN and FVKESK. The CDR3 DNA sequence: TGTGCCAGCAGACCTAGCGCAAATGCCTACGAGCAGTACTTC. Translated, it gives CASRPSANAYEQYF.